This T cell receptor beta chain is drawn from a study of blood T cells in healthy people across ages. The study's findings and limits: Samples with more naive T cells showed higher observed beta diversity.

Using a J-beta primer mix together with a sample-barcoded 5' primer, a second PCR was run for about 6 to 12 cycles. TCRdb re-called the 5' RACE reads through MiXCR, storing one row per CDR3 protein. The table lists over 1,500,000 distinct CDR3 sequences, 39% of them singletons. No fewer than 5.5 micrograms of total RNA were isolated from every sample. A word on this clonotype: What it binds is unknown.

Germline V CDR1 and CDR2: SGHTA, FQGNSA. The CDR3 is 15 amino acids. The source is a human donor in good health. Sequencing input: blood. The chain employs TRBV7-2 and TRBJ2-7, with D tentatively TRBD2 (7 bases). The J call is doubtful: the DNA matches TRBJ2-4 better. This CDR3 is CASSLTGGHPDIQYF. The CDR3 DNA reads TGTGCCAGCAGCTTGACGGGGGGCCATCCGGACATTCAGTACTTC.